Below, one T cell receptor beta chain is given with its context. Its antigen is not identified. The data are from a study of long-term antiretroviral therapy in people with HIV. Whole-study findings and limits: With ART, diversity went up but was still lower than in transplant donor controls.

The CDR3 extends over 14 amino acids. V was clipped by 3 bases and J by 7 bases, with 13 bases between them. CDR1 is SGHTA, CDR2 FQGNSA, per germline. An immunoSEQ assay, version v3.0, was performed at survey level. The method was immunoSEQ multiplex PCR; TCRdb's version includes in-frame clones alone and lacks a portion of them. The sample records roughly 15,000 clones, approximately 90% being singletons. This sequence originates from a man over 45 with HIV. This chain uses TRBV7-2 with TRBJ2-4; D ambiguous. The sample consisted of unsorted PBMCs, taken 6.9 years after starting antiretroviral therapy. CDR3 loop: CASSFQSQGNIQYF. CDR3 nucleotide sequence: TGTGCCAGCAGCTTTCAGTCCCAAGGGAACATTCAGTACTTC.